A few counts support the clone carrying this T cell receptor (beta chain). The data are from a study of control samples from healthy donors and cancer patients. V lost 6 bases and J 4 bases, leaving 10 bases between the germline ends. The CDR3 runs 13 residues. This table comes from immunoSEQ multiplex PCR, and its TCRdb copy is limited to in-frame clones, with some not included. The sample holds 95,000 to 150,000 clones, 80% to 90% seen once. Sample: blood. This receptor was obtained from a young man in good health. This chain uses TRBV12-3 or TRBV12-4 with TRBJ1-5; the D gene is possibly TRBD1 (5 bases). CDR3 in DNA: TGTGCCAGCAGCCCAGCAGGGAATCAGCCCCAGCATTTT. It encodes CASSPAGNQPQHF.